The present T cell receptor beta chain was sequenced within a study of T cell changes during pregnancy in multiple sclerosis. In its sample, this clone was seen once. Data came from immunoSEQ multiplex PCR; TCRdb stores just in-frame clones and leaves some out. The sample lists about 76,000 clones; 94% were seen once. V was clipped by 8 bases and J by 6 bases, with 9 bases between them. The CDR3 covers 11 residues. Germline V gene lookup returns CDR1 SNHLY and CDR2 FYNNEI. This material consisted of peripheral blood, taken in the third trimester of pregnancy. The receptor comes from a female donor with multiple sclerosis, enrolled in a pregnancy study. The chain combines TRBV2 with TRBJ2-3; possible D gene TRBD2, 6 bases. The CDR3 loop reads CASGGWDTQYF. The CDR3 nucleotides are TGTGCCAGCGGAGGGTGGGATACGCAGTATTTT.